The 5 T cell receptor beta chains below were found in one sample sequenced in a study of metastatic and nonmetastatic thyroid tumors. Before thyroid surgery, none of the patients had received any treatment. TCRdb re-clonotyped the PCR reads via MiXCR. The sample includes about 92,000 clones, under 15% of them seen just once. The sample was blood. Source of these receptors: a female donor with papillary thyroid cancer or a benign thyroid nodule (not recorded which). Some clones in this sample may be carry-over from other donors' samples.

This clone was counted at least ten times. The chain joins TRBV20-1 to TRBJ1-6; the D is unclear. Germline V gives CDR1 DFQATT, CDR2 SNEGSKA (reference sequence). V was pared by 0 bases and J by 6 bases, with 9 bases between. The CDR3 spans 14 residues. The CDR3 DNA reads TGCAGTGCTAGAGATAGGCAGTTTAATTCACCCCTCCACTTT. As protein: CSARDRQFNSPLHF.

This clone was counted at least ten times. The gene calls are TRBV2 and TRBJ1-5; a possible D gene is TRBD1 (6 bases). From germline, CDR1 is SNHLY and CDR2 FYNNEI. The germline V and J ends were trimmed by 6 bases and 3 bases, with 21 bases remaining between them. This CDR3 is 17 amino acids long. CDR3 in amino acids: CASRRHRVGRNNQPQHF. As DNA, the CDR3 is TGTGCCAGCAGGCGCCACAGGGTGGGGAGAAACAATCAGCCCCAGCATTTT.

With regard to this clone: A much more abundant neighbour one base away suggests this may be a read error. The chain recombines TRBV27 with TRBJ2-5; a weak D match, TRBD1 (6 bases). Germline lookup yields CDR1 MNHEY and CDR2 SMNVEV (reference sequence). The CDR3 spans 14 residues. The ends were cut back, 3 bases at V and 5 bases at J, with 13 bases in the middle. The CDR3 nucleotides read TGTGCCAGCAGTTTCCTGGACAGAGGGGAGACCCAGTACTTC. Translation gives CASSFLDRGETQYF.

This clone was observed a few times. The junction differs from germline at one of its ends, possibly a read error. J is TRBJ1-2 and V is TRBV12-3 or TRBV12-4; possible D gene TRBD1, 6 bases. The CDR3 spans 11 residues. CDR3 coding DNA: TGTGCCAGTTCGACAGGTTATGGCAACACCTTC. Its protein is CASSTGYGNTF.

This clone has a count of ten or more. J is TRBJ1-1 and V is TRBV7-9, with TRBD1 identical over 7 bases. Germline values: CDR1 SEHNR, CDR2 FQNEAQ (reference sequence). J was trimmed by 0 bases and V by 6 bases; bases with no gene match: 4. The CDR3 consists of 14 residues. CDR3 residues: CASSTGQLNTEAFF. Here the CDR3 DNA reads TGTGCCAGCAGTACGGGACAGCTGAACACTGAAGCTTTCTTT.